This T cell receptor beta chain was found in a study of blood T cell repertoires in COVID-19. Overall study: The United States, Italy and Spain provided the acute and convalescent COVID-19 samples. T cells, B-cell-depleted T cells, or PBMCs provided the cDNA or gDNA that served as material.

This CDR3 region has 13 residues. The ends were cut back, 0 bases at V and 9 bases at J, with 10 bases in the middle. Germline V CDR1 and CDR2: SGHRS, YFSETQ. Original analysis: Reference gene primer amplification gave estimated nucleated cell counts. TCRdb keeps only in-frame clones here, not all; method: immunoSEQ multiplex PCR. The DNA was the basis for D and trimming; V, J and clone size are from that table. The table lists about 250,000 clones, 70% to 90% of them singletons. V usage is TRBV5-1 and J usage is TRBJ1-5; tentatively, D is TRBD1 (5 bases). The specimen sequenced was peripheral blood. This receptor was taken from a man aged 18-30 years with active or convalescent COVID-19. The CDR3 DNA sequence: TGCGCCAGCAGCTTGGAGGGGTCAAGGCCCCAGCATTTT. It specifies CASSLEGSRPQHF.